The source of this T cell receptor beta chain is a study of blood T cells in healthy people across ages. A word on this clonotype: The antigen is not known.

Together with a sample-barcoded 5' primer, a J-beta primer mix was included in a second PCR lasting about 6 to 11 cycles. At least 2.5 million CDR3-containing paired-end reads were obtained per sample. From the 5' RACE reads, TCRdb called clonotypes with MiXCR, one entry per CDR3 protein. The table has fewer than 800,000 distinct CDR3 sequences, roughly 21% seen once. The study, taken as a whole, reports: Unsorted PBMC material precluded a definitive naive versus antigen-experienced comparison.

Investigators took roughly 9.5 milliliters of peripheral blood from every donor. Germline V gene data show CDR1 as DFQATT and CDR2 as SNEGSKA (reference sequence). V dropped 3 bases and J dropped 3 bases, with 11 bases sitting between them. The CDR3 consists of 13 residues. The chain joins TRBV20-1 to TRBJ2-5, with unresolved D. Specimen: blood. The receptor's source is a man between 65 and 85 years old in good health. The CDR3 protein is CSASWVQEETQYF. The DNA of the CDR3 is TGCAGTGCTAGTTGGGTTCAGGAAGAGACCCAGTACTTC.